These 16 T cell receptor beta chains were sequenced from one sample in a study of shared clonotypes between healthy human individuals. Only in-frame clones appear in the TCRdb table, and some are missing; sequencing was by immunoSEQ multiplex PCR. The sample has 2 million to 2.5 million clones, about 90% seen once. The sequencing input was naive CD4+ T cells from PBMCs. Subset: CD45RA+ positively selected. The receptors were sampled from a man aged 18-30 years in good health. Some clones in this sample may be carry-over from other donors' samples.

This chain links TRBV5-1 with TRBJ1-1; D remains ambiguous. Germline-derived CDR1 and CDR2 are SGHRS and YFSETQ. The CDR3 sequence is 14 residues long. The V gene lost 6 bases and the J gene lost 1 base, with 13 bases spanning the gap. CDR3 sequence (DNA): TGCGCCAGCACCACTCGGCCAGGGAACACTGAAGCTTTCTTT. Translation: CASTTRPGNTEAFF.

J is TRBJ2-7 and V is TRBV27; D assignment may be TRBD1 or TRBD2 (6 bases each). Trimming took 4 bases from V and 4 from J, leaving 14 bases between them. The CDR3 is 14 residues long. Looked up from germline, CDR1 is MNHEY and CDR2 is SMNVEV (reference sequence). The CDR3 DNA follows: TGTGCCAGCAGTTATAGGGGGGAGATGTACGAGCAGTACTTC. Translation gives CASSYRGEMYEQYF.

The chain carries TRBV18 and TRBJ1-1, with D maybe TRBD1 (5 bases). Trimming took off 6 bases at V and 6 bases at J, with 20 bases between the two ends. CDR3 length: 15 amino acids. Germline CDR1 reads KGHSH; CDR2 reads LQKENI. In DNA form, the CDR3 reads TGTGCCAGCTCCCCATCATTGGTGAGACAGCCTGAAGCTTTCTTT. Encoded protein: CASSPSLVRQPEAFF.

The CDR3 loop is CASSPGTGVGNTIYF. The CDR3 coding sequence is TGTGCCAGCAGCCCTGGGACAGGGGTGGGAAACACCATATATTTT. V is TRBV9 and J is TRBJ1-3, with 10 bases matching TRBD1. Trimming cost V 4 bases and J 4 bases; bases outside gene matches: 5. CDR1 is SGDLS, CDR2 YYNGEE, per germline. The length of the CDR3 is 15 residues.

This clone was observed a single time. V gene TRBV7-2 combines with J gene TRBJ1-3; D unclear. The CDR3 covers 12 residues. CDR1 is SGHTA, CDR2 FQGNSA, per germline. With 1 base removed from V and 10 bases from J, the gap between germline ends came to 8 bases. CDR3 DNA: TGTGCCAGCAGCTTAGGAGGGAGTACCATATATTTT. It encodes CASSLGGSTIYF.

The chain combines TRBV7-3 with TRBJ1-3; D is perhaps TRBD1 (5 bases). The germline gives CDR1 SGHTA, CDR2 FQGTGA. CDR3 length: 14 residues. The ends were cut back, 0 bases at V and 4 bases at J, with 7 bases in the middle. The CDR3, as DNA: TGTGCCAGCAGCTTAACGGGGCGCGGAAACACCATATATTTT. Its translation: CASSLTGRGNTIYF. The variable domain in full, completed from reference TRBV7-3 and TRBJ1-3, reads GAGVSQTPSNKVTEKGKYVELRCDPISGHTALYWYRQSLGQGPEFLIYFQGTGAADDSGLPNDRFFAVRPEGSVSTLKIQRTERGDSAVYLCASSLTGRGNTIYFGEGSWLTVV.

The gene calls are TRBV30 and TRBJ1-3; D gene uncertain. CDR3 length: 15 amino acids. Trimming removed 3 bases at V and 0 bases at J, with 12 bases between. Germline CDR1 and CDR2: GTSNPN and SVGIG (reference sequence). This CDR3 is CAWRLRESSGNTIYF. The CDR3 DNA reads TGTGCCTGGAGGTTGAGGGAAAGCTCTGGAAACACCATATATTTT.

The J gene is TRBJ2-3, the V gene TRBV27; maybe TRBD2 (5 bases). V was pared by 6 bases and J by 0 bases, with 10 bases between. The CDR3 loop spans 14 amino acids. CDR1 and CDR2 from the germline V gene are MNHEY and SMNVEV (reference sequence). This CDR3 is CASSRTLSTDTQYF. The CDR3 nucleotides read TGTGCCAGCAGCCGGACTTTGAGCACAGATACGCAGTATTTT.

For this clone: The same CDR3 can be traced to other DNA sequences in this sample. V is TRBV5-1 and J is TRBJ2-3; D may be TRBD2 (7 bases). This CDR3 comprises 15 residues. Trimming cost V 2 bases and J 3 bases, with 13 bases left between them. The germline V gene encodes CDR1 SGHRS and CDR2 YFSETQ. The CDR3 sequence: CASSLTGRGTDTQYF. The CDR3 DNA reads TGCGCCAGCAGCTTAACAGGGAGGGGTACAGATACGCAGTATTTT.

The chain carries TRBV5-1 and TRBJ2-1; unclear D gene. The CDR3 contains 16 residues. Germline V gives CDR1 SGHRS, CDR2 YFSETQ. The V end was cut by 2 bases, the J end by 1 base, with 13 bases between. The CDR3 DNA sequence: TGCGCCAGCAGCTTATCCCGTGGGAAATCCTACAATGAGCAGTTCTTC. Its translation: CASSLSRGKSYNEQFF. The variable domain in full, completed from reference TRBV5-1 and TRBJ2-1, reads KAGVTQTPRYLIKTRGQQVTLSCSPISGHRSVSWYQQTPGQGLQFLFEYFSETQRNKGNFPGRFSGRQFSNSRSEMNVSTLELGDSALYLCASSLSRGKSYNEQFFGPGTRLTVL.

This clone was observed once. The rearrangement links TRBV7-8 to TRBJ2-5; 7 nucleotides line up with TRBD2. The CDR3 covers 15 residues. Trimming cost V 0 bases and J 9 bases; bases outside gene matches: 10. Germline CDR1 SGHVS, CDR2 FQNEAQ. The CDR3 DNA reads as TGTGCCAGCAGCTTAGCGCCCCGGGGAGGGGAGGCCCAGTACTTC. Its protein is CASSLAPRGGEAQYF.

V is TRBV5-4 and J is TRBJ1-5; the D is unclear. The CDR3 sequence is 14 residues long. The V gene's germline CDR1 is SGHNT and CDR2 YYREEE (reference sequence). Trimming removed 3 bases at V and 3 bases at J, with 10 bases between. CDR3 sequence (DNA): TGTGCCAGCAGCTCCGACCCGGCCAATCAGCCCCAGCATTTT. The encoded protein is CASSSDPANQPQHF.

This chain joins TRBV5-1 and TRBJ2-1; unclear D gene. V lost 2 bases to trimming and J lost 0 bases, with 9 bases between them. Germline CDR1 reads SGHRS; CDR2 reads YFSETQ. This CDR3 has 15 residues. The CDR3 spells CASSLIRSSYNEQFF. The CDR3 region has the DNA TGCGCCAGCAGCTTAATTCGGAGCTCCTACAATGAGCAGTTCTTC.

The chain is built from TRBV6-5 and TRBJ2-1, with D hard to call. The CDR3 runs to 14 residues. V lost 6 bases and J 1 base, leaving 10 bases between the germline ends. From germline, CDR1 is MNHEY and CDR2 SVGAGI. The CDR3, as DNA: TGTGCCAGCAGCCCATACGGGTCCTACAATGAGCAGTTCTTC. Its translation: CASSPYGSYNEQFF.

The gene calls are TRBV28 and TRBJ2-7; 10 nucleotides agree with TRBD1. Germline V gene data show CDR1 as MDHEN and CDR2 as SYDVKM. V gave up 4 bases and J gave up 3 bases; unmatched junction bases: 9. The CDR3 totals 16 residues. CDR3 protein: CASSSPGQGILYEQYF. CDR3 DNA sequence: TGTGCCAGCAGTTCCCCGGGACAGGGGATCCTCTACGAGCAGTACTTC.

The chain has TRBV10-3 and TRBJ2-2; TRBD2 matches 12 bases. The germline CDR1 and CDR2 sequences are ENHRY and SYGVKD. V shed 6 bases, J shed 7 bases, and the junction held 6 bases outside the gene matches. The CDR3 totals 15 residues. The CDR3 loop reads CAISPTSGRNGELFF. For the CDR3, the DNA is TGTGCCATCAGCCCGACTAGCGGGAGAAACGGGGAGCTGTTTTTT.